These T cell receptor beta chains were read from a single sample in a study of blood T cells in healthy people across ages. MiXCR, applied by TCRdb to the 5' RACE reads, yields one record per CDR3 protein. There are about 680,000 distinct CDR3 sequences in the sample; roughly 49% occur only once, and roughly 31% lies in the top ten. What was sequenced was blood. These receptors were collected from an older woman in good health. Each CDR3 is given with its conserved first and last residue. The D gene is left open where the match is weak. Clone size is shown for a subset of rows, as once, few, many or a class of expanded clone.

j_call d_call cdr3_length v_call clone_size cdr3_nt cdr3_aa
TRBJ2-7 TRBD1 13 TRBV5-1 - TGCGCCAGCAGCTCGGGACAGGTCGTCGAGCAGTACTTC CASSSGQVVEQYF
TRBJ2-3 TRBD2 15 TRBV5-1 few TGCGCCAGCAGCTCTAGCGGGAGTAGCACAGATACGCAGTATTTT CASSSSGSSTDTQYF
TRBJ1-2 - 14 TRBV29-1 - TGCAGCGTCCATCCGCGTCAGGGCGGATATGGCTACACCTTC CSVHPRQGGYGYTF
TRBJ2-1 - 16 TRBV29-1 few TGCAGCGTTGAAGAGGGCGGGCCTTCCTCCTACAATGAGCAGTTCTTC CSVEEGGPSSYNEQFF
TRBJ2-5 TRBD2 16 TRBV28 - TGTGCCAGCAGTTTATGGACTAGCGGGGTCGGCAATGAGCAGTACTTC CASSLWTSGVGNEQYF
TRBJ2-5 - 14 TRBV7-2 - TGTGCCAGCAGCGTCAAACACAACCAAGAGACCCAGTACTTC CASSVKHNQETQYF
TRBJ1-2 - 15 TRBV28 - TGTGCCAGCAGTTTAATTGGGACTAGTCACTATGGCTACACCTTC CASSLIGTSHYGYTF
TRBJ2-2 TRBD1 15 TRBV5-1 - TGCGCCAGCAGCTCGGACAGGGCGGACACCGGGGAGCTGTTTTTT CASSSDRADTGELFF
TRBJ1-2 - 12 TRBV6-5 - TGTGCCAGCAGTTCACCAAGCTATGGCTACACCTTC CASSSPSYGYTF
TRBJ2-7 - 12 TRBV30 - TGTGCCTGGAGTGAGAGCTCCTACGAGCAGTACTTC CAWSESSYEQYF
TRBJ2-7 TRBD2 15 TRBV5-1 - TGCGCCAGCCAGCTTGATGTAGCGGGAGGCTACGAGCAGTACTTC CASQLDVAGGYEQYF
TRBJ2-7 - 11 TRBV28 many TGTGCCAGCAGTGGAATCTACGAGCAGTACTTC CASSGIYEQYF
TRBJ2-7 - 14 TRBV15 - TGTGCCACCAGTCCCACCGGAGCCTCCTACGAGCAGTACTTC CATSPTGASYEQYF
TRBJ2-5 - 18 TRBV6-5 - TGTGCCAGCAGTTACGAGGGCAGGGGAGAATCAGGGGAAGAGACCCAGTACTTC CASSYEGRGESGEETQYF
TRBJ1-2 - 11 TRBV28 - TGTGCCAGCAGTGGGAGGGAGGGCTACACCTTC CASSGREGYTF
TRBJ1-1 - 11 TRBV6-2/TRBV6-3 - TGTGCCAGCTGCGACGCCACTGAAGCTTTCTTT CASCDATEAFF
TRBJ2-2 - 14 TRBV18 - TGTGCCAGCTCACCACCGGGGAACACCGGGGAGCTGTTTTTT CASSPPGNTGELFF
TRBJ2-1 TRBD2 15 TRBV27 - TGTGCCAGCGGGATAACTAGCGGGAGGGGGAATGAGCAGTTCTTC CASGITSGRGNEQFF
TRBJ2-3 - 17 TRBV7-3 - TGTGCCAGCAGCTTATGGGGGCCGAAATCTTCCACAGATACGCAGTATTTT CASSLWGPKSSTDTQYF
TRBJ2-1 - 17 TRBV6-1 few TGTGCCAGCAGACCAACGTACGGGCCTAGCCGTACGGATGAGCAGTTCTTC CASRPTYGPSRTDEQFF
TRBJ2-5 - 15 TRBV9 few TGTGCCAGCAGCGGGGGGGCTGTAGACCAAGAGACCCAGTACTTC CASSGGAVDQETQYF
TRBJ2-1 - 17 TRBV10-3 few TGTGCCATCAGTGAGTCGATTGGGCTGGCAACCTACAATGAGCAGTTCTTC CAISESIGLATYNEQFF
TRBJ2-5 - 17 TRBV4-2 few TGTGCCAGCAGCGAACTCCTCACAGGGGTCGGAGGGGAGACCCAGTACTTC CASSELLTGVGGETQYF
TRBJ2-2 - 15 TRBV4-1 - TGCGCCAGCAGCCAAGCGGCCAGGTCCACCGGGGAGCTGTTTTTT CASSQAARSTGELFF
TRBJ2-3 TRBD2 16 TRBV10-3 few TGTGCCATCAGTACGGAGGCGGGAGGGCTCACAGATACGCAGTATTTT CAISTEAGGLTDTQYF
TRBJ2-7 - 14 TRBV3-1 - TGTGCCAGCAGCCATACGGACAGCTCCTACGAGCAGTACTTC CASSHTDSSYEQYF
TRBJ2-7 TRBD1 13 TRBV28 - TGCGCCAGCTGGGACAGGGAGACCTACGAGCAGTACTTC CASWDRETYEQYF
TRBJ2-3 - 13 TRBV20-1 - TGCAGTGCTAGGCCCGTCTTGAACAATGAGCAGTATTTT CSARPVLNNEQYF
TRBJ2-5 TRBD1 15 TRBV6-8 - TGTGCCAGCAGTTACTTCGGGACAGCGCAAGAGACCCAGTACTTC CASSYFGTAQETQYF
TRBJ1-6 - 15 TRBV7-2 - TGTGCCAGCAGCTTAGTGGGACAAGTTAATTCACCCCTCCACTTT CASSLVGQVNSPLHF
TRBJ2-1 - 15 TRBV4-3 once TGCGCCAGCAGCCAGGAAGACCCCTCCACCTACGAGCAGTTCTTC CASSQEDPSTYEQFF
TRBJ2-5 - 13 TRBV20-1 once TGCAGTGCCCCAATACTAGCACAAGAGACCCAGTACTTC CSAPILAQETQYF
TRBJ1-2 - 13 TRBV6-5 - TGTGCCAGATATAGGGGTGCTAACTATGGCTACACCTTC CARYRGANYGYTF
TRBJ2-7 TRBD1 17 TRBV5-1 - TGCGCCAGCAGCATACGGGTCACAGGGGGCTCCTACAATGAGCAGTACTTC CASSIRVTGGSYNEQYF
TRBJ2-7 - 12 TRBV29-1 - TGCAGCGTTGAGAGGGGGTCCTACGAGCAGTACTTC CSVERGSYEQYF
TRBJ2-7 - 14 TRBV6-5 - TGTGCCAGCAGTTCTACGGGGAAAACCTACGAGCAGTACTTC CASSSTGKTYEQYF
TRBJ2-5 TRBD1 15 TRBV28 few TGTGCCAGCAGCTTTTTTGGACAGGGGCAAGAGACCCAGTACTTC CASSFFGQGQETQYF
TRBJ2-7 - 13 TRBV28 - TGTGCCAGCAGTTTATCTCGAGGGCGGGAGCAGTACTTC CASSLSRGREQYF
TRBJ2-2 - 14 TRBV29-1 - TGCAGCGTGGGACGGAGAATGGGGACCGGGGAGCTGTTTTTT CSVGRRMGTGELFF
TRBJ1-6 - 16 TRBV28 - TGTGCCACCTTACGTCGGGGGGCGTTCTGGAATTCACCCCTCCACTTT CATLRRGAFWNSPLHF